This T cell receptor beta chain is drawn from a study of blood T cells in healthy people across ages. General observations from the study: Per million T cells, TCR beta diversity dropped roughly linearly as age increased.

Ranging in age from about 6 to 100, the donors were healthy Caucasian individuals from Russia. Every donor contributed roughly 10 milliliters of peripheral blood by blood draw. This clonotype was observed once. Its antigen is undetermined. This CDR3 has 21 amino acids. Germline CDR1 and CDR2: MNHNS and SASEGT. V was trimmed by 8 bases and J by 2 bases, leaving 35 bases between them. The second PCR ran roughly 7 to 12 cycles with a sample-barcoded 5' primer and J-beta primers. A tag from a template-switch adaptor with 12 random nucleotides marked each cDNA molecule. TCRdb re-called the 5' RACE reads through MiXCR, storing one row per CDR3 protein. The data show about 800,000 distinct CDR3 sequences, 46% seen once.

The source of this sequence is a man at least 80 years old in good health. The material sequenced was blood. V gene TRBV6-1 combines with J gene TRBJ2-3; D remains unclear. In DNA, the CDR3 is TGTGCCAGCCGACCTACAAAGGTCCGTGGCATAGTCCAGGTTAACACAGATACGCAGTATTTT. Its protein product is CASRPTKVRGIVQVNTDTQYF.